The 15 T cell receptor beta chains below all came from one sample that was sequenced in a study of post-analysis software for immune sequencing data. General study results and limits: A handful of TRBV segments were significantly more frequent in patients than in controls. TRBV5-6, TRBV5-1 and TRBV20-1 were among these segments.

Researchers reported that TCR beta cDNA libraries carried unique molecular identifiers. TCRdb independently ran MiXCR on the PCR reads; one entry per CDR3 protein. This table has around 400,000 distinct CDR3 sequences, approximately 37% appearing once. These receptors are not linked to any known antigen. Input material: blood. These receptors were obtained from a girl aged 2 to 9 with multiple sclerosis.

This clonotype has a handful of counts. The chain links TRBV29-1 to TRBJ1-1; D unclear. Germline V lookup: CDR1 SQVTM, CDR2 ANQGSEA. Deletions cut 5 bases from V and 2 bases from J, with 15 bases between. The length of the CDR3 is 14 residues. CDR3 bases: TGCAGCGTTACGGAGGGCACGCCAAACACTGAAGCTTTCTTT. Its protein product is CSVTEGTPNTEAFF. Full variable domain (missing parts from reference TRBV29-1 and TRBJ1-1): SAVISQKPSRDICQRGTSLTIQCQVDSQVTMMFWYRQQPGQSLTLIATANQGSEATYESGFVIDKFPISRPNLTFSTLTVSNMSPEDSSIYLCSVTEGTPNTEAFFGQGTRLTVV.

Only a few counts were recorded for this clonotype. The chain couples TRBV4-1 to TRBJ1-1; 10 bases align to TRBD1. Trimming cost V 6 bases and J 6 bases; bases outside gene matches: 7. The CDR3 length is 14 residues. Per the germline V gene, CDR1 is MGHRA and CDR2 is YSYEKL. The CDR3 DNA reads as TGCGCCAGCAGTCCGGGACAGGGGCCCTCTGAAGCTTTCTTT. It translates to CASSPGQGPSEAFF.

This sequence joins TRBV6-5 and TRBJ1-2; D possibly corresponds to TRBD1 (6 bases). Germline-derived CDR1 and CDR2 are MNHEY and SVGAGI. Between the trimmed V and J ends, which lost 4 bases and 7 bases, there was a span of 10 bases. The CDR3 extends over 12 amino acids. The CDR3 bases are TGTGCCAGCAGTTTTCAGGGGATTGGCTACACCTTC. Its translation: CASSFQGIGYTF.

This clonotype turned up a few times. This CDR3 is CATSRDPVLAGTTDTQYF. Here the CDR3 DNA reads TGTGCCACCAGCAGAGATCCAGTGCTAGCGGGGACCACAGATACGCAGTATTTT. The V and J genes are TRBV15 and TRBJ2-3; 9 bases are shared with TRBD2. Germline V gives CDR1 LNHNV, CDR2 YYDKDF (reference sequence). The trim removed 0 bases at V and 2 bases at J, leaving 9 bases unmatched. The CDR3 contains 18 residues.

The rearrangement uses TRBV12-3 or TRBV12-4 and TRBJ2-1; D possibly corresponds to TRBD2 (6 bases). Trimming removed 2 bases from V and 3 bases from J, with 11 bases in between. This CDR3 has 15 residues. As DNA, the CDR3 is TGTGCCAGCAGTTTATTAGCGGAGATCTACAATGAGCAGTTCTTC. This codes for CASSLLAEIYNEQFF.

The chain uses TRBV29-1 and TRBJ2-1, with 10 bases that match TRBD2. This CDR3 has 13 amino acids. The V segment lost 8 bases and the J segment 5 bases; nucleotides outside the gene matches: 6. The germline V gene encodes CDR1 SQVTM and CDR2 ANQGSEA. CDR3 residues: CSLYLAGDNEQFF. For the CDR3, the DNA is TGCAGCCTCTATCTAGCGGGGGACAATGAGCAGTTCTTC.

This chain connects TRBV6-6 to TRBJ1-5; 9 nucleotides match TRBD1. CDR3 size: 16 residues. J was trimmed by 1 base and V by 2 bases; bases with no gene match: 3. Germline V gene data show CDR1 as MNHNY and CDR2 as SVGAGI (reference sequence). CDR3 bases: TGTGCCAGCAGTTACCGAGGACAGGGGAGCAATCAGCCCCAGCATTTT. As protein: CASSYRGQGSNQPQHF.

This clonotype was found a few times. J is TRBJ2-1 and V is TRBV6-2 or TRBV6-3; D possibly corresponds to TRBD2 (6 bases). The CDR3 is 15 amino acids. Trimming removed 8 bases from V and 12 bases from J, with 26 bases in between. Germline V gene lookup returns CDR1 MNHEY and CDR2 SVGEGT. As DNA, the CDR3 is TGTGCCAGCGGACCTACCGGAGGGCGGGCTCAGGGGCAGTTCTTC. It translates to CASGPTGGRAQGQFF.

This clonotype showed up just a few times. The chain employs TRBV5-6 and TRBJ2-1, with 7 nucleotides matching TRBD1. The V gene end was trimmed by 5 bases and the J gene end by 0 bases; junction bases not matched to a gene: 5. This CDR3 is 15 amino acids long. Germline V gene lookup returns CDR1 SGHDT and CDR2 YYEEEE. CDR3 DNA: TGTGCCAGCAGAAGGGGGCAGGGCTCCTACAATGAGCAGTTCTTC. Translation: CASRRGQGSYNEQFF.

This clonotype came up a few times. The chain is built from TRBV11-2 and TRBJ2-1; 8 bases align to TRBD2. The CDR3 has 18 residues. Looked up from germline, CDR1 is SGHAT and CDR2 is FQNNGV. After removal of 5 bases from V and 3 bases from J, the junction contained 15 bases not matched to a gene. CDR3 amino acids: CASSPGGSGTESYNEQFF. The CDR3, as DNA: TGTGCCAGCAGCCCGGGGGGTAGCGGGACTGAAAGCTACAATGAGCAGTTCTTC.

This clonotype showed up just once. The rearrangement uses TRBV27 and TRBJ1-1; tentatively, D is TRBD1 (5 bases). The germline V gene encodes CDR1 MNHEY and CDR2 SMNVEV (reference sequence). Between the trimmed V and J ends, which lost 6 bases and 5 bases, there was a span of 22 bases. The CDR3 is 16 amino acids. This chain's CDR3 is CASSRTHVGRGTEAFF. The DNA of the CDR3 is TGTGCCAGCAGCCGTACCCATGTGGGGAGGGGTACTGAAGCTTTCTTT.

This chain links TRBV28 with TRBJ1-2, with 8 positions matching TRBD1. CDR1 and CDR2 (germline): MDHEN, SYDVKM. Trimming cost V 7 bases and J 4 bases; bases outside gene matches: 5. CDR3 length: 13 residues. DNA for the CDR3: TGTGCCAGCATCGATCAGGGGGCCTATGGCTACACCTTC. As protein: CASIDQGAYGYTF.

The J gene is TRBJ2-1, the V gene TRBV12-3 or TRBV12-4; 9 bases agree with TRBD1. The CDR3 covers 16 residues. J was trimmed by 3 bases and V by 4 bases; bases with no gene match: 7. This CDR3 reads CASSSRDRAFYNEQFF. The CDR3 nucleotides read TGTGCCAGCAGTTCCCGGGACAGGGCTTTCTACAATGAGCAGTTCTTC.

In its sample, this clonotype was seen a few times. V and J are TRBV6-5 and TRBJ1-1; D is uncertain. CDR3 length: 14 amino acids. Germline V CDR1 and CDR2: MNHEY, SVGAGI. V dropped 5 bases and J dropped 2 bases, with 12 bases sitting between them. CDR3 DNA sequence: TGTGCCAGCAGTCAAGACGGTTCTAACACTGAAGCTTTCTTT. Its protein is CASSQDGSNTEAFF.

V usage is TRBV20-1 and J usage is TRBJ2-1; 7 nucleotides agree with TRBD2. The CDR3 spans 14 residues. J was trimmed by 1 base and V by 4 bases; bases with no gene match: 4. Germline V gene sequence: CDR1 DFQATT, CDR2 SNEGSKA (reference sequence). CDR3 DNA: TGCAGTGCTATTACTAGCGAGTCCTACAATGAGCAGTTCTTC. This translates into CSAITSESYNEQFF.